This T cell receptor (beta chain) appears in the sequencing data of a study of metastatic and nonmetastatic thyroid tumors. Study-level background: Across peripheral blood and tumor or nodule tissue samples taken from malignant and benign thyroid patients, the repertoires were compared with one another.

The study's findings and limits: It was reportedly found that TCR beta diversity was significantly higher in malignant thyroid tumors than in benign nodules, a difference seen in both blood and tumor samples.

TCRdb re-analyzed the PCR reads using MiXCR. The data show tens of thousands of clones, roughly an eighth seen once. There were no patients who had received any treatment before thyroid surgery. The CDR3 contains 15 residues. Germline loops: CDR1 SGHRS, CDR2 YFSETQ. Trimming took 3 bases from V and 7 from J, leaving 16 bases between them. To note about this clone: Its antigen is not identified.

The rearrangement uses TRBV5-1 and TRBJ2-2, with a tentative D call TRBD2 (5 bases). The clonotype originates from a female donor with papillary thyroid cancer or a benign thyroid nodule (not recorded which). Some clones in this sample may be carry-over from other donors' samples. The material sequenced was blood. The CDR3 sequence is CASSSPAGMNGELFF. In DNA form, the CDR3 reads TGCGCCAGCAGCTCACCCGCCGGGATGAACGGGGAGCTGTTTTTT.